A selection of T cell receptor beta chains follows, all from one sample in a study of T cells in Graves' hyperthyroidism and ophthalmopathy. A single record per CDR3 protein comes from TCRdb applying MiXCR to the multiplex PCR reads. The sample yields 450,000 to 700,000 distinct CDR3 sequences, 46% seen once. Sequencing used peripheral blood or thyroid tissue (not recorded which). The receptors stem from an adult woman with Graves' disease, either hyperthyroidism or ophthalmopathy (not recorded which). Each CDR3 is given with its conserved first and last residue.

J gene: TRBJ2-2; V gene: TRBV11-1; CDR3 protein: CASSWGGPREPTGELFF
J gene: TRBJ2-2; V gene: TRBV10-1; CDR3 protein: CASSESSGIAGELFF
J gene: TRBJ2-7; V gene: TRBV20-1; CDR3 protein: CSAKDQTSYEQYF
J gene: TRBJ1-1; V gene: TRBV18; CDR3 protein: CASSPPTANTEAFF
J gene: TRBJ2-7; V gene: TRBV7-4; CDR3 protein: CASSLAIGNYEQYF
J gene: TRBJ1-5; V gene: TRBV20-1; CDR3 protein: CSANKGRGQPQHF
J gene: TRBJ2-2; V gene: TRBV12-3/TRBV12-4; CDR3 protein: CASSETSGRSSGELFF
J gene: TRBJ1-4; V gene: TRBV5-1; CDR3 protein: CASSEDGTYEKLFF
J gene: TRBJ2-5; V gene: TRBV10-3; CDR3 protein: CAISAPGPWEETQYF
J gene: TRBJ2-5; V gene: TRBV15; CDR3 protein: CATSNPWMAGKQETQYF
J gene: TRBJ2-6; V gene: TRBV10-3; CDR3 protein: CAISEVSGANVLTF
J gene: TRBJ1-2; V gene: TRBV19; CDR3 protein: CASSMGPTADGYTF
J gene: TRBJ2-6; V gene: TRBV5-1; CDR3 protein: CASSLETGANVLTF
J gene: TRBJ1-3; V gene: TRBV7-2; CDR3 protein: CASSPPWTGFSGNTIYF
J gene: TRBJ2-5; V gene: TRBV7-2; CDR3 protein: CAGSLFRGYQETQYF
J gene: TRBJ2-7; V gene: TRBV5-1; CDR3 protein: CASSLGAGPLLYEQYF
J gene: TRBJ2-7; V gene: TRBV2; CDR3 protein: CASSVREWYEQYF
J gene: TRBJ2-7; V gene: TRBV9; CDR3 protein: CASSVAVRTLPSEQYF
J gene: TRBJ1-2; V gene: TRBV29-1; CDR3 protein: CSVEDRPGQGYYGYTF
J gene: TRBJ2-2; V gene: TRBV7-9; CDR3 protein: CASRPSPARENTGELFF
J gene: TRBJ2-7; V gene: TRBV20-1; CDR3 protein: CSARDLAKSYEQYF
J gene: TRBJ1-5; V gene: TRBV12-3/TRBV12-4; CDR3 protein: CASSRQGAMNQPQHF
J gene: TRBJ1-2; V gene: TRBV5-1; CDR3 protein: CASSRWGDTYGYTF
J gene: TRBJ2-5; V gene: TRBV6-6; CDR3 protein: CASSDGQGHWQPQYF
J gene: TRBJ2-5; V gene: TRBV7-2; CDR3 protein: CASRRTGTDEETQYF
J gene: TRBJ2-7; V gene: TRBV5-1; CDR3 protein: CASSRRDSSYEQYF
J gene: TRBJ2-5; V gene: TRBV10-1; CDR3 protein: CASSENLETQYF
J gene: TRBJ2-5; V gene: TRBV6-5; CDR3 protein: CASSLEGGQTQYF
J gene: TRBJ1-2; V gene: TRBV20-1; CDR3 protein: CSARDPRAGEGYTF
J gene: TRBJ1-5; V gene: TRBV2; CDR3 protein: CASANRGFNQPQHF
J gene: TRBJ2-7; V gene: TRBV20-1; CDR3 protein: CSAPGTSSYEQYF
J gene: TRBJ1-1; V gene: TRBV10-3; CDR3 protein: CAISDAMNTEAFF
J gene: TRBJ1-2; V gene: TRBV11-2; CDR3 protein: CASGGADYGYTF
J gene: TRBJ2-2; V gene: TRBV12-3/TRBV12-4; CDR3 protein: CASRGRANTGELFF
J gene: TRBJ1-1; V gene: TRBV12-3/TRBV12-4; CDR3 protein: CASSLLGTGGTEAFF
J gene: TRBJ1-2; V gene: TRBV29-1; CDR3 protein: CSVVYDTRNTEALQGSGYTF
J gene: TRBJ2-7; V gene: TRBV5-4; CDR3 protein: CAGSLVGGSSYEQYF
J gene: TRBJ2-7; V gene: TRBV9; CDR3 protein: CASSVGALAGASYEQYF
J gene: TRBJ1-6; V gene: TRBV20-1; CDR3 protein: CSARGSLAGNDNSPLHF